Only a few counts were recorded for the clone carrying this T cell receptor (beta chain). The same CDR3 arises from other DNA sequences in this sample as well. Clones were read by immunoSEQ multiplex PCR, and TCRdb kept only the in-frame ones, dropping some. The repertoire holds 540,000 or so clones, with less than 90% as singletons. One Seattle source followed patients from active infection through their disease course. This entry is derived from a study of blood T cell repertoires in COVID-19. In the study overall: Acute-phase and convalescent COVID-19 samples originated in the United States, Italy and Spain.

Germline CDR1 and CDR2: MNHNY and SVGAGI (reference sequence). The trim removed 2 bases at V and 6 bases at J, leaving 4 bases unmatched. The CDR3 loop spans 14 amino acids. This chain joins TRBV6-6 and TRBJ1-5, with 7 bases lining up with TRBD1. This clonotype was sampled from a woman aged 50 to 65 with COVID-19, enrolled during active disease. The sample was peripheral blood. CDR3 DNA sequence: TGTGCCAGCAGTTACGGGCAGGGGGGTCAGCCCCAGCATTTT. Protein product: CASSYGQGGQPQHF.